This T cell receptor beta chain was identified in a study of CD8+ T cells in alopecia areata. The CDR3 spans 16 residues. V was shortened by 3 bases and J by 4 bases, with 18 bases between the two germline ends. Germline-derived CDR1 and CDR2 are MNHNS and SASEGT. Sequencing templates came from extracted RNA that was reverse transcribed into cDNA. The repertoire was sequenced with immunoSEQ multiplex PCR; TCRdb's copy has only in-frame clones and lacks some. The sample lists about 110,000 clones, 59% occurring once. Sequences were obtained from CD8+ T cells sorted from blood. The rearrangement joins TRBV6-1 to TRBJ2-5, with D perhaps TRBD2 (5 bases). The clonotype originates from a human donor in good health. Written as DNA, the CDR3 is TGTGCCAGCAGTGACGAGCGGTCGGACGGACGAGAGACCCAGTACTTC. It specifies CASSDERSDGRETQYF.